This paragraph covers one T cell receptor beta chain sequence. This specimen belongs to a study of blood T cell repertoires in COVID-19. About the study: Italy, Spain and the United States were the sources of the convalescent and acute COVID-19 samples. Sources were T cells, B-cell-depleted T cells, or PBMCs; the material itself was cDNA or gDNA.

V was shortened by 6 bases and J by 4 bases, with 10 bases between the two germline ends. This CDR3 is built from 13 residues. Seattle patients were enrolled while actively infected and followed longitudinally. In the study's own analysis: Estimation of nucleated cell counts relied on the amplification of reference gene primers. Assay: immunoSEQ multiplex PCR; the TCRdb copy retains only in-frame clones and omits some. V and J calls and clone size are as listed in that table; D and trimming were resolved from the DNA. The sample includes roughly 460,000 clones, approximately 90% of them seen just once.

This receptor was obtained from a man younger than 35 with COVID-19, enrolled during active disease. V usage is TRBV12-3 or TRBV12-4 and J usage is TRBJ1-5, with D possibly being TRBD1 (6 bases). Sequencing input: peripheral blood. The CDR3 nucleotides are TGTGCCAGCAGCAGCACAGGGAATCAGCCCCAGCATTTT. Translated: CASSSTGNQPQHF.